This T cell receptor (beta chain) was documented in a study of identical twins. Healthy Caucasian individuals made up all the donors. Each cDNA held unique molecular identifiers, and template switching gave it a universal primer site. TCRdb redid the calling of the 5' RACE reads with MiXCR, one entry per CDR3 protein. The sample has roughly 470,000 distinct CDR3 sequences; approximately 14% are singletons. With respect to this clonotype: Antigen: not known.

V was pared by 2 bases and J by 0 bases, with 3 bases of the junction left unmatched. CDR1 and CDR2 (germline): KGHSH, LQKENI. This CDR3 has 15 amino acids. Study results and limitations: The degree of excess twin sharing was weaker in beta out-of-frame sequences.

A further study also used this sample, focusing on yellow fever vaccine responses in identical twins.

Material for sequencing was CD4+ T cells sorted from blood. The sequence was obtained from a woman between 18 and 29 years old in good health. V gene TRBV18 combines with J gene TRBJ2-5; 7 bases match TRBD2. For the CDR3, the DNA is TGTGCCAGCTCACCAAAACTAGCGAACCAAGAGACCCAGTACTTC. This sequence encodes CASSPKLANQETQYF.